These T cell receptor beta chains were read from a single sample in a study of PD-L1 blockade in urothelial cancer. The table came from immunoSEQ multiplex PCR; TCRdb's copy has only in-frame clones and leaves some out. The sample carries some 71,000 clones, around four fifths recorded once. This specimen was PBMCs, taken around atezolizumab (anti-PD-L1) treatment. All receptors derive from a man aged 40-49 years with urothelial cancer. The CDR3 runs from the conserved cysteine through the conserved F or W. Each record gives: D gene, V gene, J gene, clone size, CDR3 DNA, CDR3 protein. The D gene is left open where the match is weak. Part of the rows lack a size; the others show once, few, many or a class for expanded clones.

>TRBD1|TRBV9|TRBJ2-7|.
TGTGCCAGCAGCGTAGTAGGACAGGGGGCGGGAGAGCAGTACTTC
CASSVVGQGAGEQYF
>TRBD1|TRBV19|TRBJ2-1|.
TGTGCCAGTAGTCCCGGGACAGTAACCCACAATGAGCAGTTCTTC
CASSPGTVTHNEQFF
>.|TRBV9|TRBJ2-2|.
TGTGCCAGCAGTGCCTCTAACGTCGGCGGGGAGCTGTTTTTT
CASSASNVGGELFF
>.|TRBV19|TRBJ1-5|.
TGTGCCACTTGGGGGGGGGCCAGCAATCAGCCCCAGCATTTT
CATWGGASNQPQHF
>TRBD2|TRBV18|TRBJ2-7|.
TGTGCCAGCTCACCGCCGGGACTAGCGGTCCACGAGCAGTACTTC
CASSPPGLAVHEQYF
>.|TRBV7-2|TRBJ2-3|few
TGTGCCAGCAGCTTAGGTGGGGGAGGAGATACGCAGTATTTT
CASSLGGGGDTQYF
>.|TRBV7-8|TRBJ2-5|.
TGTGCCAGCAGCTTATTTCGGGAGACCCAGTACTTC
CASSLFRETQYF
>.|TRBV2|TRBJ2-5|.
TGTGCCAGCAGTGGGGGGCTCGGCGGGAGTTTACAAGAGACCCAGTACTTC
CASSGGLGGSLQETQYF
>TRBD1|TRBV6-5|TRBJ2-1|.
TGTGCCAGCAGTCTACAGGGGAATGAGCAGTTCTTC
CASSLQGNEQFF
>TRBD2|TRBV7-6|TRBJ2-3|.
TGTGCCAGCAGCTTAGGACTAGCGATGAATACGCAGTATTTT
CASSLGLAMNTQYF
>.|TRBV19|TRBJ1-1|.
TGTGCCAGTAGTATAGGGTTTCGGAGTGAAGCTTTCTTT
CASSIGFRSEAFF
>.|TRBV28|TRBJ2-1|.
TGTGCCAGCAGACAGGTGGGAGGCAATGAGCAGTTCTTC
CASRQVGGNEQFF
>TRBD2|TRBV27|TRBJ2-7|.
TGTGCCAGCAGCCCGGGGGGCTCCTACGAGCAGTACTTC
CASSPGGSYEQYF
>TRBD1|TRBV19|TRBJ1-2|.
TGTGCCAGTAGTACGGAGACAGGGGGTCGGGGCTACACCTTC
CASSTETGGRGYTF
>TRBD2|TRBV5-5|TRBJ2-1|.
TGTGCCAGCAGCAGGGGGGTAGCGGGAACCCACAATGAGCAGTTCTTC
CASSRGVAGTHNEQFF
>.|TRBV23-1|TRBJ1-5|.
TGCGCCAGCAGTCTCCAGGTCGCTCAGCCCCAGCATTTT
CASSLQVAQPQHF
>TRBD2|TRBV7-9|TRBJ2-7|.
TGTGCCAGCAGCCGCCCGGGGGGAGAGCAGTACTTC
CASSRPGGEQYF
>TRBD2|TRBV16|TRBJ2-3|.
TGTGCCAGCAGCCTGGGACTAGCGGGAGGAGATACGCAGTATTTT
CASSLGLAGGDTQYF
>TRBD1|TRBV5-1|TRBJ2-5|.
TGCGCCAGCAGCTCGGGACAGGCCTTTGGGACCCAGTACTTC
CASSSGQAFGTQYF
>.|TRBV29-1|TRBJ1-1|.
TGCAGCCCAACAGGGGCTTTCTTT
CSPTGAFF
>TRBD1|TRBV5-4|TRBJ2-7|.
TGTGCCAGCAGCTTGGTTGGACAGGGGGCCAGCGAGCAGTACTTC
CASSLVGQGASEQYF
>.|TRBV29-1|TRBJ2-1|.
TGCAGCGTTGGAGCCCCGGGGCAGTTCTTC
CSVGAPGQFF
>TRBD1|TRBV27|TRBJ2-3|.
TGTGCCAGCAGCCGGGACAGTAGCACAGATACGCAGTATTTT
CASSRDSSTDTQYF
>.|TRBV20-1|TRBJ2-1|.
TGCAGTGCAGGAGGGAGGAATGAGCAGTTCTTC
CSAGGRNEQFF
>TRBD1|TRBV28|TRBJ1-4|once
TGTGCCAGCGGACACGCCGGGACAGGGGGTGAAAAACTGTTTTTT
CASGHAGTGGEKLFF
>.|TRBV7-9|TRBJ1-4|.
TGTGCCAGCGGGATTGACAGACCCAATGAAAAACTGTTTTTT
CASGIDRPNEKLFF
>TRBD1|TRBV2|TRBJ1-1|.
TGTGCCAGCAGACGACAGGGGGCAGCGAACACTGAAGCTTTCTTT
CASRRQGAANTEAFF
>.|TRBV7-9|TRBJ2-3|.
TGTGCCAGCAGCCCGCCCGGGTCCAGGGGAACAGATACGCAGTATTTT
CASSPPGSRGTDTQYF
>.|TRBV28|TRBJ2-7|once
TGTGCCAGCAGTTTCAGGTCTCACCCACGGGAGCAGTACTTC
CASSFRSHPREQYF
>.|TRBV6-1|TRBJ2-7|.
TGTGCCAGCACCCGGTCGGACTCCGTAATCGAGCAGTACTTC
CASTRSDSVIEQYF
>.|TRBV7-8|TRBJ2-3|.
TGTGCCAGCAGCTTAACACAAGGGGCAGATACGCAGTATTTT
CASSLTQGADTQYF
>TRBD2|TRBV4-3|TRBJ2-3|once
TGCGCCAGCAGCCAAGATCGGGGGGGTATGGGCACAGATACGCAGTATTTT
CASSQDRGGMGTDTQYF
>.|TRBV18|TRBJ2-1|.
TGTGCCAGCTCACCACAGGGAGCTGGAGGTGAGCAGTTCTTC
CASSPQGAGGEQFF
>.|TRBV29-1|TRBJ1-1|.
TGCAGCGCCCTCGGGATGAACACTGAAGCTTTCTTT
CSALGMNTEAFF
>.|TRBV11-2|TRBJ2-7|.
TGTGCCAGCAGCCTGGAGGGGCAGTACTTC
CASSLEGQYF
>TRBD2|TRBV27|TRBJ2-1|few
TGTGCCAGCAGTTTAACTGGACTAGGAAGTAGGGTCAGCTCCTACAATGAGCAGTTCTTC
CASSLTGLGSRVSSYNEQFF
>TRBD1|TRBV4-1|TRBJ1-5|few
TGCGCCAGCAGCTTAAGACAGGGCCGCAATCAGCCCCAGCATTTT
CASSLRQGRNQPQHF
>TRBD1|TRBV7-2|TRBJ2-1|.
TGTGCCAGCAGCTTGGGACAGGGTTTTGCTGAGCAGTTCTTC
CASSLGQGFAEQFF
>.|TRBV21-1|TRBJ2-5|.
TGTGCCAGCCACCGGAGAGAGACCCAGTACTTC
CASHRRETQYF
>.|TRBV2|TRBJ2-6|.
TGTGCCAGCAGTGTCCTCCCTCCCTCTGGGGCCAACGTCCTGACTTTC
CASSVLPPSGANVLTF
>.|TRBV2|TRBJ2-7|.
TGTGCCAGCAGTGAACAGACTGGCAGCCTCTACGAGCAGTACTTC
CASSEQTGSLYEQYF
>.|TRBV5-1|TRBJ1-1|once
TGCGCCAGCAGCTTGGCCCCGACGGAGACTGAAGCTTTCTTT
CASSLAPTETEAFF
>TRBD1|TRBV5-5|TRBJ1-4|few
TGTGCCAGCAGCTTGGGGGACAGGGGAAGGATCGGGAAACTGTTTTTT
CASSLGDRGRIGKLFF
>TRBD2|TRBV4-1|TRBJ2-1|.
TGCGCCAGCAGCACATGGGGACTAGCGGTTTCGAATGAGCAGTTCTTC
CASSTWGLAVSNEQFF
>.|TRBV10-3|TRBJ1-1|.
TGTGCCATCAGTGCTACCAGTGGCAGGTTGGCTTTCTTT
CAISATSGRLAFF
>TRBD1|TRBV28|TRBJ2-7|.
TGTGCCAGCAGGGGGGCCGGGACAGGGCAATACGAGCAGTACTTC
CASRGAGTGQYEQYF
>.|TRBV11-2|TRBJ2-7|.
TGTGCCAGCAGCTCATACAGGGATTCCTACGAGCAGTACTTC
CASSSYRDSYEQYF
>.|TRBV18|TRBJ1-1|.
TGTGCCAGCTCACCGGGCCGCGGGAGTTTAACAACTGAAGCTTTCTTT
CASSPGRGSLTTEAFF
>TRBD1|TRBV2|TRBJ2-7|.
TGTGCCAGCAGCCGTCCCGGGACAGGGGTGGGCGAGCAGTACTTC
CASSRPGTGVGEQYF
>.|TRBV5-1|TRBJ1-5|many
TGCGCCAGCAGCTTGGACAGGGTAAAGCCCCAGCATTTT
CASSLDRVKPQHF
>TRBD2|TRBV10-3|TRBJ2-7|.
TGTGCCATCAGTGAGCGACTAGCGGGAGACCACGAGCAGTACTTC
CAISERLAGDHEQYF
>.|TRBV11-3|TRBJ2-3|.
TGTGCCAGCAGCGTTCAGTCAGGAGGTTACACAGATACGCAGTATTTT
CASSVQSGGYTDTQYF
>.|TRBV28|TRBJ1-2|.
TGTGCCAGCAGTTACAGCTCCTATGGCTACACCTTC
CASSYSSYGYTF
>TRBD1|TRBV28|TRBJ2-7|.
TGTGCCAGCAGCGGGACAGTGTACGAGCAGTACTTC
CASSGTVYEQYF